This T cell receptor (beta chain) was recovered during a study of regulatory T cells in long-lasting Graves disease. Libraries of TCR beta came from iRepertoire HTBI primers plus Arm-PCR of CDR3 regions. One entry per CDR3 protein, called by TCRdb with MiXCR from the multiplex PCR reads. The sample includes under 800,000 distinct CDR3 sequences, roughly 16% of them seen just once. This CDR3 has 17 amino acids. J lost 6 bases, V lost 2 bases, and 12 bases had no gene match. The germline gives CDR1 MDHEN, CDR2 SYDVKM. The time point here: newly diagnosed GD, antithyroid drugs for less than 3 months. PBMC-derived RNA was used for the TCR library. The patients included were those that came from an endocrinology department in Xi'an, China. The EDTA tubes were filled with around 8.5 milliliters of drawn peripheral blood. This clonotype has at least ten counts. As yet, its antigen is unknown. Study-wide findings and caveats: Favoring TRBV28, TRBJ1-2 and TRBJ2-5 was a feature seen in persistent disease.

This same sample was also taken into another study, of T cells in Graves' hyperthyroidism and ophthalmopathy. That source adds: Also found in blood were most expanded thyroid clonotypes above 0.001.

The source of this sequence is a woman aged 30 to 39 with Graves disease. V is TRBV28 and J is TRBJ2-1; 8 nucleotides agree with TRBD2. Specimen: peripheral blood mononuclear cells (PBMCs), collected at new diagnosis, from a patient treated with antithyroid drugs. The CDR3 coding sequence is TGTGCCAGCAGTTTAAACTCACGCGGGGGGAACGCCAATGAGCAGTTCTTC. It codes for CASSLNSRGGNANEQFF.